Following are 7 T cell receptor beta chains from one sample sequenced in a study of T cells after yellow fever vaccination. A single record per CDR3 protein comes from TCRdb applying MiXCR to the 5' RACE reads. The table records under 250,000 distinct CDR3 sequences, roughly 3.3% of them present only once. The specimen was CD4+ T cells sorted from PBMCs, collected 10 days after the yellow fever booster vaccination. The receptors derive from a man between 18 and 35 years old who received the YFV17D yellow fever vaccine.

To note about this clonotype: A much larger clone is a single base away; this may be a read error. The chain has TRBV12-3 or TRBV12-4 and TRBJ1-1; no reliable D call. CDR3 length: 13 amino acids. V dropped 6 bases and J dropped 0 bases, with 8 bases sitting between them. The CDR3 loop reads CASSTTVNTEAFF. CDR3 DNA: TGTGCCAGCAGCACGACTGTGAACACTGAAGCTTTCTTT.

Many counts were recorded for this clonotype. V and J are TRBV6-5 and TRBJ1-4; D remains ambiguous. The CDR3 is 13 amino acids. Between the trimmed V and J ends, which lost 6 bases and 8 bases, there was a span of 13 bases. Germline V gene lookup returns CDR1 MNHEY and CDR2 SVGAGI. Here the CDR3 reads CASRRPGWEKLFF. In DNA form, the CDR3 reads TGTGCCAGCAGAAGGCCCGGGTGGGAAAAACTGTTTTTT.

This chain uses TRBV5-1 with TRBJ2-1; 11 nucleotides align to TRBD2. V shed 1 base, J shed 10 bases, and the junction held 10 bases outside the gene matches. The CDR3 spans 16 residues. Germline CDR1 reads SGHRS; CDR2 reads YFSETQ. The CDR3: CASSLPLAGGSGEQFF. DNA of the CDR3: TGCGCCAGCAGCTTGCCCCTAGCGGGGGGCTCCGGGGAGCAGTTCTTC.

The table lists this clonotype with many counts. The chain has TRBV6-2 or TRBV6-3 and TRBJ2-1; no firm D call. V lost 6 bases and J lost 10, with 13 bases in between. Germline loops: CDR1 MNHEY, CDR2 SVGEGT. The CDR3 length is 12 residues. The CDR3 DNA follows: TGTGCCAGCAGACCACCCTCAGGAGAGCAGTTCTTC. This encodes CASRPPSGEQFF.

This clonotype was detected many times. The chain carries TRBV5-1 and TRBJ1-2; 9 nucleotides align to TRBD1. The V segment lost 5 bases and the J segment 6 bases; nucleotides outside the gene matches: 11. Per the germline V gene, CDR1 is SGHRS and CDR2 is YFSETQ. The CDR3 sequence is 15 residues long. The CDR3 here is CASSSMGQGRNGYTF. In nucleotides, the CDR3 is TGCGCCAGCAGTTCCATGGGACAGGGCCGGAATGGCTACACCTTC.

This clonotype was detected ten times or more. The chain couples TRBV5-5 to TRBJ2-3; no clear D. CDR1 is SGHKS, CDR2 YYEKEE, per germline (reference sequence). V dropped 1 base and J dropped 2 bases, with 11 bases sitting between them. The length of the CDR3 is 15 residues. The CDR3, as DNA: TGTGCCAGCAGCTTGAGGGTCAGCTTCACAGATACGCAGTATTTT. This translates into CASSLRVSFTDTQYF.

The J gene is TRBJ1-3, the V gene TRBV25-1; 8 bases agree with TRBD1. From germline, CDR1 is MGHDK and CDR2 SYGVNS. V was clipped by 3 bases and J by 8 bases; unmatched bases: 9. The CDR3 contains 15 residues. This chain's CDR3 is CASSDPTGVGDTIYF. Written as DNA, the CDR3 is TGTGCCAGCAGTGACCCGACAGGGGTCGGGGACACCATATATTTT. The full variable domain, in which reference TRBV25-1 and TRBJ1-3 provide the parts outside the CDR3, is EADIYQTPRYLVIGTGKKITLECSQTMGHDKMYWYQQDPGMELHLIHYSYGVNSTEKGDLSSESTVSRIRTEHFPLTLESARPSHTSQYLCASSDPTGVGDTIYFGEGSWLTVV.